This T cell receptor (beta chain) was documented in a study of technical replicates of blood from a few donors. CDR3 length: 19 amino acids. The V gene end was trimmed by 4 bases and the J gene end by 4 bases; junction bases not matched to a gene: 15. Germline V CDR1 and CDR2: SGHDT, YYEEEE. Using immunoSEQ multiplex PCR, the repertoire was profiled, and TCRdb retains in-frame clones only, with some absent. The sample yields some 80,000 clones, about 97% seen once. The sequence was obtained from a human donor in good health. The specimen was T cells isolated from PBMCs. V is TRBV5-6 and J is TRBJ2-6, with 9 bases that match TRBD1. CDR3 sequence reads: CASSGTSLTGGEGANVLTF. CDR3 in DNA: TGTGCCAGCAGCGGGACTTCCCTGACAGGGGGGGAAGGGGCCAACGTCCTGACTTTC.